These 11 T cell receptor beta chains share one sample of origin, sequenced in a study of Ad26.COV2.S vaccination and SARS-CoV-2 variants (dated by TCRdb to 2020 to 2022). Library preparation was by the immunoSEQ multiplex PCR assay. What TCRdb holds here is the immuneACCESS table cut down to in-frame rearrangements. Part of the clones is not present; checked against another copy, under half of the missing clones reflect an unresolved V gene, and the others are unexplained. The sample records 360,000 or so clones, around 86% of which are singletons. Around 3.6% of the sample belongs to the ten largest clones. Sample treatment or condition, as interpreted from the label and publication: some 20 received Ad26.COV2.S at low or high dose, single or two shots; roughly five received placebo; per-sample allocation not given. For vaccine and placebo recipients, the sequenced repertoires came from samples collected on day 63 after the first injection.

This material consisted of peripheral blood, taken in a trial of Ad26.COV2.S vaccine versus placebo. The receptors derive from a person between 18 and 60 years old who received the Ad26.COV2.S COVID-19 vaccine or a placebo.

This clone has a handful of counts. V is TRBV29-1 and J is TRBJ2-2, with no clear D. The V gene lost 5 bases and the J gene lost 3 bases, with 1 base spanning the gap. Germline CDR1 SQVTM, CDR2 ANQGSEA. This CDR3 region has 10 residues. Here the CDR3 DNA reads TGCAGCGTTTACACCGGGGAGCTGTTTTTT. Its protein is CSVYTGELFF.

This chain connects TRBV5-6 to TRBJ2-5, with 8 positions matching TRBD1. Germline V gene data show CDR1 as SGHDT and CDR2 as YYEEEE. Trimming at V came to 2 bases and at J to 5 bases, leaving 8 bases not matched to a gene. This CDR3 spans 15 amino acids. The CDR3 protein is CASSFRTGQGETQYF. For the CDR3, the DNA is TGTGCCAGCAGCTTCCGGACAGGGCAGGGGGAGACCCAGTACTTC.

Only one count was recorded for this clone. The V call is TRBV6-5, the J call TRBJ2-4, with D maybe TRBD1 (6 bases). Trimming cost V 6 bases and J 3 bases, with 12 bases left between them. Germline V gives CDR1 MNHEY, CDR2 SVGAGI. The CDR3 sequence is 14 residues long. CDR3 coding DNA: TGTGCCAGCAGGGACAGCCCGAACAAAAACATTCAGTACTTC. The encoded protein is CASRDSPNKNIQYF.

V and J are TRBV6-5 and TRBJ2-1; 10 bases map to TRBD2. The CDR3 runs to 14 residues. With 2 bases clipped from V and 9 bases from J, the junction kept 4 bases outside the gene matches. Per the germline V gene, CDR1 is MNHEY and CDR2 is SVGAGI. CDR3 bases: TGTGCCAGCAGTTACGAGCGGGGGGGCGGTGAGCAGTTCTTC. This translates into CASSYERGGGEQFF.

The sample holds a few counts of this clone. CDR3 in DNA: TGCGCCAGCAGCTATAATGACCCCCGGGTCCGCTCAGGGGGGACTGAAGCTTTCTTT. Its translation is CASSYNDPRVRSGGTEAFF. The chain recombines TRBV5-1 with TRBJ1-1, with TRBD1 identical over 7 bases. The junction had 22 bases not matched to a gene; V was cut back by 3 bases and J by 5 bases. The CDR3 contains 19 residues. Germline CDR1 reads SGHRS; CDR2 reads YFSETQ.

The chain links TRBV3-1 (or the pseudogene TRBV3-2) to TRBJ2-1; tentative D call: TRBD1 (6 bases). The germline V gene has CDR1 LGHDT and CDR2 YNNKEL (reference sequence). The CDR3 covers 15 residues. Between the trimmed V and J ends, which lost 3 bases and 1 base, there was a span of 10 bases. The CDR3 DNA follows: TGTGCCAGCAGCCACAGGGGTCTATCCTACAATGAGCAGTTCTTC. This gives the protein CASSHRGLSYNEQFF.

The chain employs TRBV19 and TRBJ2-2, with a tentative D call TRBD1 (5 bases). Germline CDR1 is LNHDA and CDR2 is SQIVND (reference sequence). The V end lost 4 bases, the J end lost 2 bases, and 14 bases lay between the germline ends. This CDR3 spans 16 amino acids. CDR3 DNA: TGTGCCAGTAGTACAAGACAGACACAAAACACCGGGGAGCTGTTTTTT. Protein product: CASSTRQTQNTGELFF.

This clone was seen only a few times. The V and J genes are TRBV5-6 and TRBJ1-3, with D unclear. Between the trimmed V and J ends, which lost 3 bases and 0 bases, there was a span of 13 bases. The germline V gene has CDR1 SGHDT and CDR2 YYEEEE. There are 16 residues in the CDR3. The CDR3 DNA reads TGTGCCAGCAGCTCCGACCTACCTGGCTCTGGAAACACCATATATTTT. Residues: CASSSDLPGSGNTIYF.

The rearrangement links TRBV29-1 to TRBJ1-1; 9 nucleotides line up with TRBD1. CDR3 length: 14 amino acids. V shed 6 bases and J 7 bases; nucleotides not matched to a gene: 12. Germline CDR1 and CDR2: SQVTM and ANQGSEA. The CDR3 loop reads CSVTGTGSRREAFF. In DNA form, the CDR3 reads TGCAGCGTGACCGGGACAGGGAGCAGGCGTGAAGCTTTCTTT.

J is TRBJ2-1 and V is TRBV9; 10 bases are a match to TRBD2. With 5 bases clipped from V and 7 bases from J, the junction kept 9 bases outside the gene matches. The CDR3 sequence is 15 residues long. Germline V gene data show CDR1 as SGDLS and CDR2 as YYNGEE. The CDR3 here is CASRPGAGGPNEQFF. DNA for the CDR3: TGTGCCAGCAGACCTGGAGCGGGGGGGCCAAATGAGCAGTTCTTC.

This chain uses TRBV3-1 (or the pseudogene TRBV3-2) with TRBJ1-6; no reliable D call. This CDR3 contains 17 residues. Trimming took off 4 bases at V and 3 bases at J, with 16 bases between the two ends. CDR1 is LGHDT, CDR2 YNNKEL, per germline (reference sequence). The CDR3 coding sequence is TGTGCCAGCAGCCCCCAATTCGTCCCCGGCTATAATTCACCCCTCCACTTT. Residues: CASSPQFVPGYNSPLHF.